The 15 T cell receptor beta chains below come from one sample, sequenced in a study of blood T cell repertoires in COVID-19. The method was immunoSEQ multiplex PCR; TCRdb's version includes in-frame clones alone and lacks a portion of them. The repertoire holds tens of thousands of clones, with about four fifths as singletons. The sample taken for sequencing was peripheral blood. These receptors were obtained from a man aged 65-85 years with active COVID-19.

The rearrangement uses TRBV28 and TRBJ1-4; D call uncertain. This CDR3 has 17 residues. The V end lost 4 bases, the J end lost 2 bases, and 17 bases lay between the germline ends. Germline loops: CDR1 MDHEN, CDR2 SYDVKM. The CDR3 bases are TGTGCCAGCAGTTCTCTCGGAGGGATTGGCACTAATGAAAAACTGTTTTTT. Translating gives CASSSLGGIGTNEKLFF.

V gene TRBV15 combines with J gene TRBJ2-7; 9 nucleotides align to TRBD2. CDR1 is LNHNV and CDR2 is YYDKDF in the germline V gene (reference sequence). V lost 5 bases to trimming and J lost 3 bases; unmatched junction nucleotides: 5. CDR3 length: 14 residues. The CDR3 DNA reads TGTGCCACCAGCCTAATAGCGGGAGACTACGAGCAGTACTTC. Translation: CATSLIAGDYEQYF.

V usage is TRBV9 and J usage is TRBJ2-7; TRBD2 is a possible D gene (6 bases). CDR1 is SGDLS, CDR2 YYNGEE, per germline. The length of the CDR3 is 15 residues. Trimming shortened V by 0 bases and J by 6 bases, and 16 bases separated the two germline ends. The CDR3 region is CASSVAGTPWGEQYF. Written as DNA, the CDR3 is TGTGCCAGCAGCGTAGCTGGGACTCCCTGGGGCGAGCAGTACTTC.

This chain uses TRBV11-2 with TRBJ1-3, with unresolved D. Per the germline V gene, CDR1 is SGHAT and CDR2 is FQNNGV. The CDR3 has 16 residues. V lost 1 base to trimming and J lost 2 bases, with 12 bases between them. CDR3 protein: CASSLGADLPGNTIYF. The CDR3 nucleotides are TGTGCCAGCAGCTTAGGGGCAGACCTCCCTGGAAACACCATATATTTT.

The rearrangement uses TRBV11-3 and TRBJ2-5, with D maybe TRBD2 (6 bases). Deletions cut 5 bases from V and 2 bases from J, with 15 bases between. The CDR3 has 15 amino acids. Germline V lookup: CDR1 SGHNT, CDR2 YENEEA. DNA for the CDR3: TGTGCCAGCAGCCAAACCGGGACTCGACAAGAGACCCAGTACTTC. Translated: CASSQTGTRQETQYF.

This clone was seen a single time. The chain is built from TRBV7-2 and TRBJ2-3; D is perhaps TRBD2 (5 bases). Germline lookup yields CDR1 SGHTA and CDR2 FQGNSA. CDR3 length: 14 amino acids. With 6 bases removed from V and 8 bases from J, the gap between germline ends came to 18 bases. The CDR3 region is CASRYTREMPTQYF. In DNA form, the CDR3 reads TGTGCCAGCAGGTATACTAGGGAGATGCCTACGCAGTATTTT.

The chain is built from TRBV3-1 (or the pseudogene TRBV3-2) and TRBJ1-1; 7 bases are a match to TRBD1. This CDR3 is 14 amino acids long. With 2 bases clipped from V and 2 bases from J, the junction kept 2 bases outside the gene matches. Per germline, CDR1 LGHDT and CDR2 YNNKEL (reference sequence). The CDR3 loop reads CASSQNRGNTEAFF. CDR3 in DNA: TGTGCCAGCAGCCAAAACAGGGGTAACACTGAAGCTTTCTTT.

The gene calls are TRBV19 and TRBJ2-1, with D perhaps TRBD1 (6 bases). V gave up 3 bases and J gave up 4 bases, with 13 bases separating them. The CDR3 loop spans 15 amino acids. Germline V gives CDR1 LNHDA, CDR2 SQIVND (reference sequence). The CDR3 DNA is TGTGCCAGTAGTATTAGGGGGATTGTTTACAATGAGCAGTTCTTC. Translated, it gives CASSIRGIVYNEQFF.

The V gene is TRBV28, the J gene TRBJ2-6; the D is unclear. The V end lost 7 bases, the J end lost 3 bases, and 10 bases lay between the germline ends. Per germline, CDR1 MDHEN and CDR2 SYDVKM. The CDR3 covers 14 residues. The CDR3 DNA follows: TGTGCCAGCATCACGGCAGGTGGGGCCAACGTCCTGACTTTC. Translation: CASITAGGANVLTF.

This rearrangement joins TRBV27 to TRBJ2-6; unclear D gene. The germline V gene has CDR1 MNHEY and CDR2 SMNVEV (reference sequence). The CDR3 runs to 16 residues. V dropped 6 bases and J dropped 2 bases, with 14 bases sitting between them. CDR3 protein: CASSPLGQAGANVLTF. As DNA, the CDR3 is TGTGCCAGCAGCCCGCTGGGCCAGGCTGGGGCCAACGTCCTGACTTTC.

The chain uses TRBV7-2 and TRBJ1-5; no firm D call. V dropped 1 base and J dropped 8 bases, with 12 bases sitting between them. The germline V gene has CDR1 SGHTA and CDR2 FQGNSA. The CDR3 is made up of 14 amino acids. The CDR3 DNA sequence: TGTGCCAGCAGCTTAGATCCCTACGGGAAGCCCCAGCATTTT. This encodes CASSLDPYGKPQHF.

The chain joins TRBV4-1 to TRBJ2-6; D is ambiguous. Germline V gene lookup returns CDR1 MGHRA and CDR2 YSYEKL. Between the trimmed V and J ends, which lost 4 bases and 0 bases, there was a span of 10 bases. The CDR3 length is 16 residues. CDR3: CASSLFGVSGANVLTF. In nucleotides, the CDR3 is TGCGCCAGCAGCCTCTTTGGAGTCTCTGGGGCCAACGTCCTGACTTTC.

The CDR3 DNA follows: TGTGCCACCAGCAGTAGGACAGGGGCTAACACAGATACGCAGTATTTT. It yields the protein CATSSRTGANTDTQYF. The V gene is TRBV15, the J gene TRBJ2-3, with 9 bases that match TRBD1. The J segment lost 2 bases and the V segment lost 3 bases, leaving 6 bases of the junction unmatched. The CDR3 totals 16 residues. CDR1 and CDR2 (germline): LNHNV, YYDKDF (reference sequence).

The chain employs TRBV24-1 and TRBJ2-7; 9 bases line up with TRBD1. Germline loops: CDR1 KGHDR, CDR2 SFDVKD. This CDR3 region has 15 residues. J lost 5 bases, V lost 3 bases, and 7 bases had no gene match. The CDR3 loop reads CATSDPGTGIHEQYF. CDR3 DNA sequence: TGTGCCACCAGTGATCCCGGGACAGGGATCCACGAGCAGTACTTC.

The chain uses TRBV21-1 and TRBJ1-1; the table's D call TRBD1 went unverified against the DNA. TRBV21-1 is assigned pseudogene status. The CDR3 is 15 residues long. CDR3 amino acids: CASSKAHTINTEAFF. The CDR3 coding sequence is TGTGCCAGCAGCAAAGCCCACACCATAAACACTGAAGCTTTCTTT.